Listed here are 18 T cell receptor beta chains from one sample, sequenced in a study of cytomegalovirus exposure and HLA in healthy donors. PCR amplification relied on 60 Vbeta primers (plus 13 Jbeta primers). The table came from immunoSEQ multiplex PCR; TCRdb's copy has only in-frame clones and leaves some out. The table lists tens of thousands of clones, with roughly 9% in the top ten. Sequencing used PBMCs. These receptors were collected from a man in his forties or fifties in good health and CMV-seropositive.

Details on this clone: At one boundary the junction diverges from the germline segment, which might be a read error. The chain employs TRBV5-4 and TRBJ1-1, with D unclear. CDR3 size: 13 residues. Looked up from germline, CDR1 is SGHNT and CDR2 is YYREEE (reference sequence). The CDR3 DNA follows: TGTGCCACGACCCGGGATGAGAACACTGAAGATTTCTTT. Translation: CATTRDENTEDFF.

The V call is TRBV9, the J call TRBJ2-1; 10 bases agree with TRBD2. The CDR3 contains 16 residues. V lost 3 bases, J lost 4 bases, and 7 bases stayed unmatched. The germline V gene has CDR1 SGDLS and CDR2 YYNGEE. Here the CDR3 reads CASSAPGTSDYNEQFF. The DNA of the CDR3 is TGTGCCAGCAGCGCACCCGGGACTAGCGATTACAATGAGCAGTTCTTC.

On this clone itself: Relative to the germline gene, one junction end is altered; a read error may explain this. This chain connects TRBV6-5 to TRBJ1-4, with 9 bases fitting TRBD1. Germline CDR1 and CDR2: MNHEY and SVGAGI. This CDR3 comprises 15 residues. The CDR3 DNA sequence: TGTGCCAGCAGTGACTCCGGGACAGGGAGTGTAAAACTGTTTTTT. Protein product: CASSDSGTGSVKLFF.

V usage is TRBV2 and J usage is TRBJ2-1, with 12 bases that match TRBD2. Germline loops: CDR1 SNHLY, CDR2 FYNNEI. There are 15 residues in the CDR3. V lost 1 base to trimming and J lost 8 bases; unmatched junction nucleotides: 3. Here the CDR3 reads CASSEGRLAGDEQFF. CDR3 sequence (DNA): TGTGCCAGCAGTGAAGGTCGACTAGCGGGAGATGAGCAGTTCTTC.

V usage is TRBV5-1 and J usage is TRBJ2-1, with 10 bases aligning to TRBD2. Trimming took 3 bases from V and 7 from J; bases not matched to a gene: 16. Germline V gene lookup returns CDR1 SGHRS and CDR2 YFSETQ. The length of the CDR3 is 18 residues. The CDR3 region is CASSWAGERGGRRNEQFF. The CDR3 nucleotides are TGCGCCAGCAGCTGGGCCGGGGAGCGGGGGGGCCGCAGAAATGAGCAGTTCTTC.

The chain is built from TRBV19 and TRBJ1-2, with 7 bases matching TRBD1. Trimming removed 5 bases from V and 7 bases from J; junction bases left unmatched: 10. The germline V gene has CDR1 LNHDA and CDR2 SQIVND (reference sequence). The CDR3 extends over 14 amino acids. Here the CDR3 DNA reads TGTGCCAGTAGTTCCCGGACAGGCGCCTCTGGCTACACCTTC. Translating it yields CASSSRTGASGYTF.

The chain joins TRBV6-1 to TRBJ2-7; TRBD2 matches at 8 bases. The CDR3 is 15 amino acids. Losses at the gene ends were 5 bases for V and 4 bases for J; bases not matched to a gene: 10. CDR1 and CDR2 from the germline V gene are MNHNS and SASEGT. The CDR3 spells CASSSGSGGFYEQYF. The CDR3 DNA reads TGTGCCAGCAGTAGTGGGAGCGGGGGTTTTTACGAGCAGTACTTC.

This rearrangement joins TRBV11-2 to TRBJ2-1, with 8 bases lining up with TRBD2. Trimming took 2 bases from V and 2 from J; bases not matched to a gene: 5. Germline values: CDR1 SGHAT, CDR2 FQNNGV. CDR3 length: 16 amino acids. The CDR3 sequence: CASSLWGLGAYNEQFF. For the CDR3, the DNA is TGTGCCAGCAGCTTATGGGGACTAGGGGCCTACAATGAGCAGTTCTTC.

This rearrangement joins TRBV18 to TRBJ1-5, with 12 bases matching TRBD1. Germline V gives CDR1 KGHSH, CDR2 LQKENI. The CDR3 length is 18 residues. V lost 4 bases to trimming and J lost 7 bases; unmatched junction nucleotides: 14. The DNA of the CDR3 is TGTGCCAGCTCACGAAACCAGCCGGGACAGGGGGCAGGACAGCCCCAGCATTTT. Protein: CASSRNQPGQGAGQPQHF. Looking up the rest from reference TRBV18 and TRBJ1-5 gives the full variable domain: NAGVMQNPRHLVRRRGQEARLRCSPMKGHSHVYWYRQLPEEGLKFMVYLQKENIIDESGMPKERFSAEFPKEGPSILRIQQVVRGDSAAYFCASSRNQPGQGAGQPQHFGDGTRLSIL.

V and J are TRBV6-5 and TRBJ1-1; D unresolved. Germline values: CDR1 MNHEY, CDR2 SVGAGI. Deletions cut 4 bases from V and 9 bases from J, with 15 bases between. This CDR3 comprises 13 residues. The CDR3 sequence is CASSSALEGQAFF. The CDR3 DNA follows: TGTGCCAGCAGTTCCGCCTTGGAGGGCCAAGCTTTCTTT.

The CDR3 sequence: CASSDADRFRISSYEQYF. CDR3 coding DNA: TGTGCCAGCAGTGACGCCGACAGGTTCCGAATAAGCTCCTACGAGCAGTACTTC. The V gene is TRBV2, the J gene TRBJ2-7, with D possibly matching TRBD1 (6 bases). Per the germline V gene, CDR1 is SNHLY and CDR2 is FYNNEI. Trimming removed 3 bases at V and 0 bases at J, with 21 bases between. The CDR3 is made up of 18 amino acids. Filled out from reference TRBV2 and TRBJ2-7, the complete variable domain reads EPEVTQTPSHQVTQMGQEVILRCVPISNHLYFYWYRQILGQKVEFLVSFYNNEISEKSEIFDDQFSVERPDGSNFTLKIRSTKLEDSAMYFCASSDADRFRISSYEQYFGPGTRLTVT.

V gene TRBV7-9 combines with J gene TRBJ2-2; TRBD1 matches at 10 bases. The CDR3 is 14 amino acids. Germline assignment: CDR1 SEHNR and CDR2 FQNEAQ (reference sequence). J lost 7 bases, V lost 5 bases, and 4 bases had no gene match. CDR3 bases: TGTGCCAGCAGCACCGGACAGGGGGTCGGGGAGCTGTTTTTT. It encodes CASSTGQGVGELFF.

J is TRBJ2-3 and V is TRBV7-3; 7 nucleotides line up with TRBD2. Germline trimming cut 2 bases from V and 4 bases from J; bases unmatched to any gene: 6. This CDR3 is 15 amino acids long. Germline V gene sequence: CDR1 SGHTA, CDR2 FQGTGA. CDR3 nucleotides: TGTGCCAGCAGCTTAGGGAGGACTAGGGCAGATACGCAGTATTTT. Its protein is CASSLGRTRADTQYF.

The chain links TRBV6-6 to TRBJ2-7; 9 nucleotides align to TRBD1. The CDR3 extends over 14 amino acids. Germline lookup yields CDR1 MNHNY and CDR2 SVGAGI (reference sequence). The V gene end was trimmed by 6 bases and the J gene end by 4 bases; junction bases not matched to a gene: 7. DNA of the CDR3: TGTGCCAGCAGGCCCGGGACAGGGACGTACGAGCAGTACTTC. Its translation: CASRPGTGTYEQYF.

As to this clone: This specimen includes other DNA sequences encoding the same CDR3. CDR3 in amino acids: CASSLRETQYF. The CDR3 DNA is TGTGCCAGCAGTTTACGAGAGACCCAGTACTTC. The chain has TRBV28 and TRBJ2-5; no definite D call. Germline lookup yields CDR1 MDHEN and CDR2 SYDVKM. With 2 bases removed from V and 4 bases from J, the gap between germline ends came to 2 bases. There are 11 residues in the CDR3.

The rearrangement uses TRBV7-9 and TRBJ1-2; 9 positions match TRBD1. This CDR3 comprises 15 residues. V lost 5 bases and J lost 8; bases outside the gene matches: 12. Per germline, CDR1 SEHNR and CDR2 FQNEAQ (reference sequence). In DNA, the CDR3 is TGTGCCAGCAGCACCCCCGGGACAGGGACTTACGGCTACACCTTC. Protein: CASSTPGTGTYGYTF. The full variable domain, with the rest looked up from reference TRBV7-9 and TRBJ1-2, is DTGVSQNPRHKITKRGQNVTFRCDPISEHNRLYWYRQTLGQGPEFLTYFQNEAQLEKSRLLSDRFSAERPKGSFSTLEIQRTEQGDSAMYLCASSTPGTGTYGYTFGSGTRLTVV.

The V gene is TRBV5-1, the J gene TRBJ2-5; 7 bases align to TRBD1. The CDR3 is made up of 13 amino acids. Germline values: CDR1 SGHRS, CDR2 YFSETQ. V shed 0 bases and J 5 bases; nucleotides not matched to a gene: 1. The DNA of the CDR3 is TGCGCCAGCAGCTTGGCCAGGGGGGAGACCCAGTACTTC. This translates into CASSLARGETQYF.

The genes are TRBV15 and TRBJ1-2; the match to TRBD1 covers 10 bases. The CDR3 spans 15 residues. Germline CDR1 LNHNV, CDR2 YYDKDF (reference sequence). Unmatched junction bases numbered 9, after V lost 5 bases and J lost 6 bases. CDR3 loop: CATSVQKGQGNGYTF. As DNA, the CDR3 is TGTGCCACCAGCGTTCAAAAGGGACAGGGGAATGGCTACACCTTC. The whole variable domain, filled in from reference TRBV15 and TRBJ1-2, reads DAMVIQNPRYQVTQFGKPVTLSCSQTLNHNVMYWYQQKSSQAPKLLFHYYDKDFNNEADTPDNFQSRRPNTSFCFLDIRSPGLGDTAMYLCATSVQKGQGNGYTFGSGTRLTVV.